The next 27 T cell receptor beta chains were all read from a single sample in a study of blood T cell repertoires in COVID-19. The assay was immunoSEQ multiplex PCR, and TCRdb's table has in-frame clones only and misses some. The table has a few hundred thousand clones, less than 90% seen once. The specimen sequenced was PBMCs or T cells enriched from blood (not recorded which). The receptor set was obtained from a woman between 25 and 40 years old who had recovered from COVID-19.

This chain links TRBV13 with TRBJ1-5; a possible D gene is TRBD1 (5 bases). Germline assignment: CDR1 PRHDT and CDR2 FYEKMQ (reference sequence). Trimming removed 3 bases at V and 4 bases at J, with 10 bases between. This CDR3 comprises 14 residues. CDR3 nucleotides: TGTGCCAGCAGCTTCCGGGGGATGAATCAGCCCCAGCATTTT. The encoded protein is CASSFRGMNQPQHF.

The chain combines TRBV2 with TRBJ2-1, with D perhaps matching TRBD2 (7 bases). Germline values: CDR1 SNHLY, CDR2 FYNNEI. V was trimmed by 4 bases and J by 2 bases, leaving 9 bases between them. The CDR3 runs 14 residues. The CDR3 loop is CASSGGGTYNEQFF. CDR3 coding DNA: TGTGCCAGCAGTGGGGGGGGCACCTACAATGAGCAGTTCTTC.

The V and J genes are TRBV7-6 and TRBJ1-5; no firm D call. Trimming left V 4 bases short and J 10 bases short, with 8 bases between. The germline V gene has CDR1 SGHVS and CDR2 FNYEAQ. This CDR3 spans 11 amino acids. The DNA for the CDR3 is TGTGCCAGCAGCTGGGCGAGCCCCCAGCATTTT. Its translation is CASSWASPQHF.

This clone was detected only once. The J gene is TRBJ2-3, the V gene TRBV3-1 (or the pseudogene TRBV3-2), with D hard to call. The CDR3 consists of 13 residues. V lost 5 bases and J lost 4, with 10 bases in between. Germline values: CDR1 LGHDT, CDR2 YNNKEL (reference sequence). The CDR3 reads CASSEVSADTQYF. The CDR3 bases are TGTGCCAGCAGCGAAGTGTCGGCAGATACGCAGTATTTT.

The CDR3 bases are TGTGCCAGCAGCATATGGCAGGGGCGGACTCAAGAGACCCAGTACTTC. Its protein is CASSIWQGRTQETQYF. V gene TRBV28 combines with J gene TRBJ2-5; D may be TRBD1 (6 bases). V dropped 6 bases and J dropped 2 bases, with 19 bases sitting between them. From germline, CDR1 is MDHEN and CDR2 SYDVKM. The CDR3 is 16 residues long.

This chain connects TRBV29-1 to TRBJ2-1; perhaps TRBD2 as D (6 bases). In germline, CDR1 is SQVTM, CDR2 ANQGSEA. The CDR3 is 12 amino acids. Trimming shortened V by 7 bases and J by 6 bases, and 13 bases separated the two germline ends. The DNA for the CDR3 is TGCAGCGGGACCGGGACTCCCAATGAGCAGTTCTTC. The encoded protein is CSGTGTPNEQFF.

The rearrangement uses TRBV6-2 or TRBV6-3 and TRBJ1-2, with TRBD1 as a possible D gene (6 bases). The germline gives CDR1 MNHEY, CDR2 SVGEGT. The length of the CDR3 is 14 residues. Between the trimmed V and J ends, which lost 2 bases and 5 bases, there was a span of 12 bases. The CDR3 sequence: CASSYGTLTYGYTF. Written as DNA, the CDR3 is TGTGCCAGCAGTTACGGGACATTAACGTATGGCTACACCTTC.

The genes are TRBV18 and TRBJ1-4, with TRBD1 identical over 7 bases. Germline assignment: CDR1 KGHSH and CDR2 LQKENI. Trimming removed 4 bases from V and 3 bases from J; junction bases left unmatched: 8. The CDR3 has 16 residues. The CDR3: CASSRLHGTANEKLFF. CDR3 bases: TGTGCCAGCTCACGGCTCCACGGGACAGCTAATGAAAAACTGTTTTTT. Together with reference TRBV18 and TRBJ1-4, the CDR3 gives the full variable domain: NAGVMQNPRHLVRRRGQEARLRCSPMKGHSHVYWYRQLPEEGLKFMVYLQKENIIDESGMPKERFSAEFPKEGPSILRIQQVVRGDSAAYFCASSRLHGTANEKLFFGSGTQLSVL.

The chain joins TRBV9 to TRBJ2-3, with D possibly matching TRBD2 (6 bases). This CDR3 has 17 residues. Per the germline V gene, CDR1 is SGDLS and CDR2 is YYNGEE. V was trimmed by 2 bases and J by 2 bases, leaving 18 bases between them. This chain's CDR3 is CASSVDGGWGVTDTQYF. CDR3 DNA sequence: TGTGCCAGCAGCGTGGATGGTGGTTGGGGGGTCACAGATACGCAGTATTTT.

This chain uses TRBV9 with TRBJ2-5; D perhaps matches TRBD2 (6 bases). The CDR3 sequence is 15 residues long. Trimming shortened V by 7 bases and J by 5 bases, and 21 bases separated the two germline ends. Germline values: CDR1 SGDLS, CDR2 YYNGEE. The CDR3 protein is CASSEGTGRGETQYF. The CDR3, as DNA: TGTGCCAGCTCCGAGGGGACCGGACGGGGGGAGACCCAGTACTTC.

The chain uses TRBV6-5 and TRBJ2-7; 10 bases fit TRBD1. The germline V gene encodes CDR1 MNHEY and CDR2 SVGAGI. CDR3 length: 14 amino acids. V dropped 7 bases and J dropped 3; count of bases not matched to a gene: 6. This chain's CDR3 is CASTPGQGNYEQYF. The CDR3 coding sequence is TGTGCCAGCACCCCGGGACAGGGGAACTACGAGCAGTACTTC.

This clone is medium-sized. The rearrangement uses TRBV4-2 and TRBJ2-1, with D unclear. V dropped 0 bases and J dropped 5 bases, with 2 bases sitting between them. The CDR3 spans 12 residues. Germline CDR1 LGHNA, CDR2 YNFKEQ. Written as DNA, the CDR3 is TGTGCCAGCAGCCAAGATAACAATGAGCAGTTCTTC. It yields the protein CASSQDNNEQFF.

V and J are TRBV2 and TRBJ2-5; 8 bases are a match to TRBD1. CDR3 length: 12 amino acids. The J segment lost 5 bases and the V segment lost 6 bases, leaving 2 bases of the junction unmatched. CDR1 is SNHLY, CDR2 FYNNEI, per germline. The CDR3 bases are TGTGCCAGCAGGACAGGGGAGGAGACCCAGTACTTC. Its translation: CASRTGEETQYF.

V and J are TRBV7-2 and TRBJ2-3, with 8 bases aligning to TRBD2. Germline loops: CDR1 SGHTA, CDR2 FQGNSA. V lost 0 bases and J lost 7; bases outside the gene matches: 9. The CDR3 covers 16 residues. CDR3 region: CASSLARSSGLNTQYF. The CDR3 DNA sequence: TGTGCCAGCAGCTTAGCGCGGTCTAGCGGGTTAAATACGCAGTATTTT.

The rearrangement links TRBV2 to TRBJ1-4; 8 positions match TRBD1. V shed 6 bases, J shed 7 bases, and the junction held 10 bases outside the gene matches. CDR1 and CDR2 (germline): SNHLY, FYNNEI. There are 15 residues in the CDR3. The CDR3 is CASSEQPGQVEKLFF. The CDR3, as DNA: TGTGCCAGCAGCGAACAGCCGGGACAGGTTGAAAAACTGTTTTTT.

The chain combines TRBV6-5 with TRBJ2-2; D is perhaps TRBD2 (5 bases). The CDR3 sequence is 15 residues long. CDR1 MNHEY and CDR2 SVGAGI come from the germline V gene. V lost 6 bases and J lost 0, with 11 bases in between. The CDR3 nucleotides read TGTGCCAGCAGCCTAATGGACTCGAACACCGGGGAGCTGTTTTTT. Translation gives CASSLMDSNTGELFF.

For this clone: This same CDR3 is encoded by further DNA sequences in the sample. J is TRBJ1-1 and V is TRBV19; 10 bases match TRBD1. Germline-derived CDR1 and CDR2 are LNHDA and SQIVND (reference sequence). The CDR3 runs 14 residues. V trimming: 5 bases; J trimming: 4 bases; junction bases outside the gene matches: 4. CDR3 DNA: TGTGCCAGTAGTCCCGGACAGGGGGGCACTGAAGCTTTCTTT. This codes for CASSPGQGGTEAFF.

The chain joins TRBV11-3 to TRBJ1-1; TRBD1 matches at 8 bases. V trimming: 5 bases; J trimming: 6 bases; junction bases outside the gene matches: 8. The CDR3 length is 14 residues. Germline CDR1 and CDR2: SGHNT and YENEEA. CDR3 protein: CASSPPDRESEAFF. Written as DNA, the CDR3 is TGTGCCAGCAGCCCTCCGGACAGGGAGTCTGAAGCTTTCTTT. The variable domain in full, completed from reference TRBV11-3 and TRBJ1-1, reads EAGVVQSPRYKIIEKKQPVAFWCNPISGHNTLYWYLQNLGQGPELLIRYENEEAVDDSQLPKDRFSAERLKGVDSTLKIQPAELGDSAVYLCASSPPDRESEAFFGQGTRLTVV.

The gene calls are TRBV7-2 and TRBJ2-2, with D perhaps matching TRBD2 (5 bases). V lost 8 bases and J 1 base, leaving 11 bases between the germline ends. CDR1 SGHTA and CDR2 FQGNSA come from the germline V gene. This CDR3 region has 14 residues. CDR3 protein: CASGSGLNTGELFF. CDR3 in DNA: TGTGCCAGCGGCTCGGGATTGAACACCGGGGAGCTGTTTTTT.

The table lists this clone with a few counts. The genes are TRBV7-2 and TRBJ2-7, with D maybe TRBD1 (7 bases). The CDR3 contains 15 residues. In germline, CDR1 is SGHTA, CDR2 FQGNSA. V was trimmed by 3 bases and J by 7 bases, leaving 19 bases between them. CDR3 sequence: CASSFQGGPSEEQYF. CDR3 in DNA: TGTGCCAGCAGCTTCCAGGGGGGCCCGAGTGAAGAGCAGTACTTC. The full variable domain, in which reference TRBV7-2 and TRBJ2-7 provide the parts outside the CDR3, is GAGVSQSPSNKVTEKGKDVELRCDPISGHTALYWYRQSLGQGLEFLIYFQGNSAPDKSGLPSDRFSAERTGGSVSTLTIQRTQQEDSAVYLCASSFQGGPSEEQYFGPGTRLTVT.

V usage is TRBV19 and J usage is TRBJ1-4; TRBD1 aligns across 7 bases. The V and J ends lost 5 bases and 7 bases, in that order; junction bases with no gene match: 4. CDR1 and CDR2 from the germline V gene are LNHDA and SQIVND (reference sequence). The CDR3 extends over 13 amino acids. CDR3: CASSAQGGEKLFF. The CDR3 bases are TGTGCCAGTAGTGCTCAGGGGGGTGAAAAACTGTTTTTT.

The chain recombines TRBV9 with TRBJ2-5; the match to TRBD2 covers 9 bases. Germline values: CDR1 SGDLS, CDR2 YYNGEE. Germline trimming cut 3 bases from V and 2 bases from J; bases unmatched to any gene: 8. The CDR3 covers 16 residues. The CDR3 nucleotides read TGTGCCAGCAGCGGGGATAGCGGGGGTTTTCAAGAGACCCAGTACTTC. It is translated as CASSGDSGGFQETQYF.

CDR3 nucleotide sequence: TGTGCCAGCAGCGTAGGGGGACTGAGCTCCTACGAGCAGTACTTC. This sequence encodes CASSVGGLSSYEQYF. The genes are TRBV9 and TRBJ2-7, with D perhaps matching TRBD2 (6 bases). The V gene lost 0 bases and the J gene lost 0 bases, with 10 bases spanning the gap. The CDR3 is 15 amino acids. CDR1 is SGDLS, CDR2 YYNGEE, per germline.

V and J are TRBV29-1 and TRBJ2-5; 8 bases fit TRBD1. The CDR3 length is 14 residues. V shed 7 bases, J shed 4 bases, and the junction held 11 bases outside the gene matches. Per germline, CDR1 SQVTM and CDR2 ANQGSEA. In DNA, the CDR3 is TGCAGCGGCCAGGGGGCTAGCTGGGGAGAGACCCAGTACTTC. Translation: CSGQGASWGETQYF.

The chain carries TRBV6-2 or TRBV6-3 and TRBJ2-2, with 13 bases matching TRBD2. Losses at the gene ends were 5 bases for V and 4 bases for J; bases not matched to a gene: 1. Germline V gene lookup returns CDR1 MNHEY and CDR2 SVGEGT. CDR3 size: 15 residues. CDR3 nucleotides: TGTGCCAGCAGTAGACTAGCGGGGGGCACCGGGGAGCTGTTTTTT. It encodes CASSRLAGGTGELFF.

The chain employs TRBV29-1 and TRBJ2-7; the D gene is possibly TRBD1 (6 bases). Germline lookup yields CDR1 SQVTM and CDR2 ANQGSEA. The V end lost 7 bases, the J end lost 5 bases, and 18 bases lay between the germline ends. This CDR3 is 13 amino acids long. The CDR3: CSAEERGHDEQYF. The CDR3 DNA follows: TGCAGCGCAGAGGAGAGGGGACATGACGAGCAGTACTTC.

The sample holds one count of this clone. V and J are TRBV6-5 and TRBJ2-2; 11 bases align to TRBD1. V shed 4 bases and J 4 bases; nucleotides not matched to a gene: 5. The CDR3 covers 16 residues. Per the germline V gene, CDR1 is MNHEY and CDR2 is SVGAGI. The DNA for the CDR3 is TGTGCCAGCAGTTCCCGGACAGGGGGCATCACCGGGGAGCTGTTTTTT. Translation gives CASSSRTGGITGELFF.